One sample yielded the 30 T cell receptor beta chains listed below, sequenced in a study of identifying expanded T cells in peripheral blood. The table came from immunoSEQ multiplex PCR; TCRdb's copy has only in-frame clones and leaves some out. The sample has about 100,000 clones, about 87% seen once. The sequencing sample was made of blood. These receptors were taken from a person aged 18-70 years in good health.

The V gene is TRBV7-9, the J gene TRBJ1-1; D not certain. In germline, CDR1 is SEHNR, CDR2 FQNEAQ (reference sequence). The CDR3 sequence is 14 residues long. V was cut by 1 base and J by 4 bases, with 10 bases left in between. The CDR3, as DNA: TGTGCCAGCAGCTTAGGTGGATTGGCCACTGAAGCTTTCTTT. Its translation is CASSLGGLATEAFF.

This clone was detected only once. The chain is built from TRBV4-1 and TRBJ1-3; the D is unclear. V was clipped by 3 bases and J by 0 bases, with 9 bases between them. CDR1 is MGHRA, CDR2 YSYEKL, per germline. This CDR3 has 15 amino acids. The CDR3 DNA is TGCGCCAGCAGCCAGGACCGAAACTCTGGAAACACCATATATTTT. It codes for CASSQDRNSGNTIYF.

The rearrangement uses TRBV5-1 and TRBJ1-6, with a possible D match to TRBD1 (6 bases). The V and J ends lost 3 bases and 10 bases respectively, with 11 bases between them. Germline CDR1 and CDR2: SGHRS and YFSETQ. There are 13 residues in the CDR3. In DNA form, the CDR3 reads TGCGCCAGCAGCTGGGGGCTGGGATCACCCCTCCACTTT. Translating it yields CASSWGLGSPLHF.

The chain recombines TRBV7-9 with TRBJ2-6, with D unclear. This CDR3 comprises 15 residues. CDR1 and CDR2 (germline): SEHNR, FQNEAQ (reference sequence). V lost 1 base to trimming and J lost 4 bases, with 8 bases between them. The chain's CDR3 is CASSLVGSGANVLTF. The CDR3 region has the DNA TGTGCCAGCAGCTTAGTTGGGTCCGGGGCCAACGTCCTGACTTTC.

This clone appeared a single time. The chain carries TRBV29-1 and TRBJ1-2; 8 nucleotides agree with TRBD1. Germline V gene lookup returns CDR1 SQVTM and CDR2 ANQGSEA. CDR3 size: 13 residues. Unmatched junction bases numbered 11, after V lost 8 bases and J lost 6 bases. CDR3 nucleotide sequence: TGCAGCACACCAAACCAGGGGGCTAATGGCTACACCTTC. Its translation: CSTPNQGANGYTF.

V usage is TRBV6-6 and J usage is TRBJ2-1; possible D gene TRBD1, 5 bases. The CDR3 is 14 residues long. The ends were cut back, 0 bases at V and 4 bases at J, with 7 bases in the middle. The germline gives CDR1 MNHNY, CDR2 SVGAGI (reference sequence). CDR3: CASSYSNRYNEQFF. For the CDR3, the DNA is TGTGCCAGCAGTTACTCAAACAGGTACAATGAGCAGTTCTTC.

This clone was found a few times. The V and J genes are TRBV5-6 and TRBJ2-7; 8 bases agree with TRBD1. The CDR3 is 15 residues long. V was pared by 2 bases and J by 6 bases, with 10 bases of the junction left unmatched. Germline V gene data show CDR1 as SGHDT and CDR2 as YYEEEE. The DNA for the CDR3 is TGTGCCAGCAGCTTTCCACAGGGGGTGGTGGGCGAGCAGTACTTC. It encodes CASSFPQGVVGEQYF.

This chain links TRBV5-1 with TRBJ1-6; the match to TRBD1 covers 7 bases. This CDR3 has 14 residues. Germline assignment: CDR1 SGHRS and CDR2 YFSETQ. J was trimmed by 10 bases and V by 0 bases; bases with no gene match: 4. Here the CDR3 reads CASSLARQGSPLHF. The CDR3 DNA sequence: TGCGCCAGCAGCTTGGCCAGACAGGGCTCACCCCTCCACTTT.

V and J are TRBV30 and TRBJ1-2; D not certain. The CDR3 contains 13 residues. The V gene's germline CDR1 is GTSNPN and CDR2 SVGIG (reference sequence). V was shortened by 0 bases and J by 5 bases, with 10 bases between the two germline ends. CDR3 residues: CAWSVGDGYGYTF. CDR3 sequence (DNA): TGTGCCTGGAGTGTTGGGGATGGGTATGGCTACACCTTC.

J is TRBJ2-1 and V is TRBV7-3; D is undetermined. The germline V gene has CDR1 SGHTA and CDR2 FQGTGA. The V gene lost 3 bases and the J gene lost 9 bases, with 12 bases spanning the gap. This CDR3 is 13 amino acids long. CDR3 coding DNA: TGTGCCAGCAGCTTTCGTCAGGATGGTGAGCAGTTCTTC. Amino acids: CASSFRQDGEQFF.

The V and J genes are TRBV6-5 and TRBJ2-5, with TRBD1 matching 8 bases. This CDR3 has 13 residues. Unmatched junction bases numbered 3, after V lost 5 bases and J lost 4 bases. Germline values: CDR1 MNHEY, CDR2 SVGAGI. The CDR3 DNA is TGTGCCAGCAGTCCCACAGGGGGAGAGACCCAGTACTTC. This translates into CASSPTGGETQYF.

This sequence joins TRBV7-9 and TRBJ2-1; 14 bases are shared with TRBD2. J was trimmed by 1 base and V by 5 bases; bases with no gene match: 10. There are 19 residues in the CDR3. The germline CDR1 and CDR2 sequences are SEHNR and FQNEAQ (reference sequence). CDR3 amino acids: CASSGGTSGRMRSYNEQFF. CDR3 DNA: TGTGCCAGCAGCGGTGGGACTAGCGGGAGAATGAGGTCCTACAATGAGCAGTTCTTC. The full variable domain, rest sourced from reference TRBV7-9 and TRBJ2-1, is DTGVSQNPRHKITKRGQNVTFRCDPISEHNRLYWYRQTLGQGPEFLTYFQNEAQLEKSRLLSDRFSAERPKGSFSTLEIQRTEQGDSAMYLCASSGGTSGRMRSYNEQFFGPGTRLTVL.

The chain carries TRBV29-1 and TRBJ1-2; 8 nucleotides line up with TRBD1. The length of the CDR3 is 15 residues. J was trimmed by 2 bases and V by 4 bases; bases with no gene match: 9. Germline CDR1 SQVTM, CDR2 ANQGSEA. The CDR3 DNA reads TGCAGCGTTGGAAGTGTCGGACAGGGAAACTATGGCTACACCTTC. Translated, it gives CSVGSVGQGNYGYTF.

V is TRBV6-6 and J is TRBJ1-4, with 7 bases identical to TRBD1. The germline V gene encodes CDR1 MNHNY and CDR2 SVGAGI (reference sequence). J lost 8 bases, V lost 7 bases, and 16 bases had no gene match. This CDR3 has 16 amino acids. This chain's CDR3 is CASNPGRGTAREKLFF. The CDR3 region has the DNA TGTGCCAGCAATCCGGGAAGAGGGACAGCCAGGGAAAAACTGTTTTTT.

The V gene is TRBV5-4, the J gene TRBJ1-2; D perhaps matches TRBD1 (5 bases). V was pared by 0 bases and J by 6 bases, with 9 bases between. Germline values: CDR1 SGHNT, CDR2 YYREEE (reference sequence). There are 13 residues in the CDR3. Here the CDR3 reads CASSLGDGDGYTF. Here the CDR3 DNA reads TGTGCCAGCAGCTTGGGGGACGGAGATGGCTACACCTTC.

The genes are TRBV29-1 and TRBJ1-2; D remains unclear. Germline values: CDR1 SQVTM, CDR2 ANQGSEA. This CDR3 has 13 amino acids. Trimming pared 6 bases from V and 6 bases from J, leaving 17 bases between. Written as DNA, the CDR3 is TGCAGCGTCACAGAATCGGTGGGTAATGGCTACACCTTC. This sequence encodes CSVTESVGNGYTF.

The rearrangement links TRBV4-3 to TRBJ1-2; D remains ambiguous. The germline gives CDR1 LGHNA, CDR2 YSLEER. CDR3 length: 15 amino acids. Trimming pared 3 bases from V and 4 bases from J, leaving 15 bases between. The chain's CDR3 is CASSHDNYGLYGYTF. The CDR3 DNA is TGCGCCAGCAGCCACGATAACTACGGCCTCTATGGCTACACCTTC.

The J gene is TRBJ1-5, the V gene TRBV29-1; 8 bases are shared with TRBD1. There are 13 residues in the CDR3. The junction had 2 bases not matched to a gene; V was cut back by 4 bases and J by 3 bases. Per the germline V gene, CDR1 is SQVTM and CDR2 is ANQGSEA. The CDR3 bases are TGCAGCGTTGCGGACAGGGTCAATCAGCCCCAGCATTTT. Translation gives CSVADRVNQPQHF.

In this sample, this clone turned up once. This CDR3 fails to terminate in the conserved phenylalanine or tryptophan, so it likely reflects a read error. No DNA is shown, since the ends of the CDR3 on it are uncertain; the CDR3 is the one TCRdb lists. The chain has TRBV21-1 and TRBJ1-2; the table's D call, TRBD1, was not checked against the DNA. TRBV21-1 is given as a pseudogene. The CDR3 contains 12 residues when both ends are counted. This chain's CDR3 is CASSTGGSGQRV.

This rearrangement joins TRBV11-2 to TRBJ1-1; unclear D gene. V was shortened by 4 bases and J by 1 base, with 13 bases between the two germline ends. Per germline, CDR1 SGHAT and CDR2 FQNNGV. The CDR3 has 15 amino acids. In DNA form, the CDR3 reads TGTGCCAGCAGCTCCGTTGAGGGCTCGAACACTGAAGCTTTCTTT. Its translation: CASSSVEGSNTEAFF.

This chain connects TRBV29-1 to TRBJ1-1; TRBD1 aligns across 9 bases. Trimming at V came to 7 bases and at J to 6 bases, leaving 9 bases not matched to a gene. CDR3 length: 13 amino acids. CDR1 SQVTM and CDR2 ANQGSEA come from the germline V gene. For the CDR3, the DNA is TGCAGCGCACCGGGACAGGGTATCGCTGAAGCTTTCTTT. Translation: CSAPGQGIAEAFF.

The chain couples TRBV7-9 to TRBJ1-1; 7 bases match TRBD1. This CDR3 region has 13 residues. CDR1 is SEHNR, CDR2 FQNEAQ, per germline (reference sequence). V lost 2 bases to trimming and J lost 6 bases; unmatched junction nucleotides: 3. The CDR3, as DNA: TGTGCCAGCAGCTTATCAGGGGGACCTGAAGCTTTCTTT. It is translated as CASSLSGGPEAFF.

This sequence joins TRBV29-1 and TRBJ2-7; possibly TRBD1 for D (6 bases). The CDR3 consists of 13 residues. Trimming took off 4 bases at V and 1 base at J, with 11 bases between the two ends. Germline assignment: CDR1 SQVTM and CDR2 ANQGSEA. In DNA, the CDR3 is TGCAGCGTTGTCTGGGACACATCCTACGAGCAGTACTTC. Residues: CSVVWDTSYEQYF.

This rearrangement joins TRBV5-1 to TRBJ1-2; D unclear. The V gene's germline CDR1 is SGHRS and CDR2 YFSETQ. V was clipped by 0 bases and J by 7 bases, with 16 bases between them. The CDR3 has 15 amino acids. Written as DNA, the CDR3 is TGCGCCAGCAGCTTGGGACTGGGAGAGGTCGTTGGCTACACCTTC. Its protein product is CASSLGLGEVVGYTF.

V usage is TRBV18 and J usage is TRBJ2-2; 7 bases agree with TRBD1. CDR1 is KGHSH and CDR2 is LQKENI in the germline V gene. This CDR3 is built from 17 residues. The ends lost 2 bases at V and 4 bases at J; junction bases unmatched: 10. This chain's CDR3 is CASSPMGQPSSTGELFF. In DNA form, the CDR3 reads TGTGCCAGCTCACCAATGGGACAGCCGAGCTCCACCGGGGAGCTGTTTTTT.

The chain combines TRBV5-6 with TRBJ1-1, with D possibly TRBD1 on 6 matching bases. V was trimmed by 0 bases and J by 0 bases, leaving 12 bases between them. In germline, CDR1 is SGHDT, CDR2 YYEEEE. The CDR3 is made up of 16 amino acids. The CDR3 reads CASSLVPWTVNTEAFF. The CDR3 region has the DNA TGTGCCAGCAGCTTGGTCCCGTGGACAGTGAACACTGAAGCTTTCTTT.

The rearrangement uses TRBV7-2 and TRBJ2-3; maybe TRBD1 (6 bases). The CDR3 consists of 17 residues. The germline V and J ends were trimmed by 4 bases and 3 bases, with 20 bases remaining between them. Germline assignment: CDR1 SGHTA and CDR2 FQGNSA. The DNA of the CDR3 is TGTGCCAGCAGCTCAAAAGGATATGGTACAGGGACAGATACGCAGTATTTT. It yields the protein CASSSKGYGTGTDTQYF.

The V call is TRBV7-9, the J call TRBJ2-7, with D possibly being TRBD1 (6 bases). Germline V gene data show CDR1 as SEHNR and CDR2 as FQNEAQ (reference sequence). The CDR3 totals 14 residues. V shed 1 base and J shed 8 bases, with 15 bases lying between them. The CDR3 loop is CASSLGPGQLKQYF. The CDR3 DNA reads as TGTGCCAGCAGCTTAGGGCCGGGACAACTTAAGCAGTACTTC.

The chain couples TRBV28 to TRBJ1-6, with no clear D. V lost 7 bases and J lost 10, with 20 bases in between. Germline V gives CDR1 MDHEN, CDR2 SYDVKM. This CDR3 has 15 amino acids. CDR3 residues: CASTTSGLSGSPLHF. The CDR3 coding sequence is TGTGCCAGCACCACCTCGGGGTTATCTGGATCACCCCTCCACTTT.

The chain employs TRBV2 and TRBJ1-2; D ambiguous. The CDR3 is 10 residues long. Germline CDR1 reads SNHLY; CDR2 reads FYNNEI. Trimming cost V 6 bases and J 8 bases, with 7 bases left between them. This CDR3 is CASSGAGYTF. CDR3 in DNA: TGTGCCAGCAGCGGCGCCGGCTACACCTTC.